One and the same sample provided the 13 T cell receptor beta chains below, sequenced in a study of human T cells and chemical hapten exposure. TCRdb passed the RACE reads through MiXCR, listing each CDR3 protein once. The data contain approximately 96,000 distinct CDR3 sequences, 9% to 9.5% of them singletons. Time point described: patch test 2, 6 weeks after DPC sensitization. Treatment meaning: therapeutic diphenylcyclopropenone sensitization with weekly scalp DPC. Source: whole blood, taken in connection with sensitization to the hapten diphenylcyclopropenone (DPC). All receptors derive from a woman between 35 and 50 years old with alopecia areata. Some clones in this sample may be carry-over from other donors' samples.

This clonotype was counted ten times or more. The V gene is TRBV27, the J gene TRBJ1-4; D possibly corresponds to TRBD1 (6 bases). V was cut by 5 bases and J by 0 bases, with 10 bases left in between. From germline, CDR1 is MNHEY and CDR2 SMNVEV (reference sequence). This CDR3 region has 15 residues. Here the CDR3 reads CASSARQATNEKLFF. CDR3 DNA sequence: TGTGCCAGCAGTGCCCGACAGGCAACTAATGAAAAACTGTTTTTT.

In its sample, this clonotype was seen a few times. The chain combines TRBV5-1 with TRBJ2-7; D perhaps matches TRBD1 (7 bases). The germline V gene encodes CDR1 SGHRS and CDR2 YFSETQ. Trimming cost V 4 bases and J 5 bases, with 13 bases left between them. This CDR3 comprises 13 residues. The CDR3 nucleotides read TGCGCCAGCAGCCCCCAGGGGGGCCACGAGCAGTACTTC. The encoded protein is CASSPQGGHEQYF.

This clonotype was picked up a small number of times. The chain carries TRBV7-2 and TRBJ2-3; 9 bases are shared with TRBD2. The CDR3 is 18 amino acids. From germline, CDR1 is SGHTA and CDR2 FQGNSA. V dropped 0 bases and J dropped 2; count of bases not matched to a gene: 9. CDR3 bases: TGTGCCAGCAGCTTAGCGCTTTTGGCGGGAGGGAACACAGATACGCAGTATTTT. Protein sequence: CASSLALLAGGNTDTQYF.

This clonotype has a count of ten or more. The chain combines TRBV5-1 with TRBJ2-1; 13 nucleotides agree with TRBD2. Germline V lookup: CDR1 SGHRS, CDR2 YFSETQ. There are 15 residues in the CDR3. The V gene end was trimmed by 7 bases and the J gene end by 6 bases; junction bases not matched to a gene: 7. CDR3 sequence (DNA): TGCGCCAGCGGACCCGGGACTAGCGGGATCAATGAGCAGTTCTTC. Amino acid sequence: CASGPGTSGINEQFF.

This chain joins TRBV12-3 or TRBV12-4 and TRBJ1-1; TRBD1 aligns across 9 bases. The trim removed 5 bases at V and 5 bases at J, leaving 6 bases unmatched. This CDR3 region has 14 residues. As DNA, the CDR3 is TGTGCCAGCAGTGATGGACAGGGGAAGACTGAAGCTTTCTTT. Amino acids: CASSDGQGKTEAFF.

V and J are TRBV3-1 and TRBJ2-1; tentatively, D is TRBD1 (7 bases). V lost 2 bases to trimming and J lost 6 bases, with 14 bases between them. CDR3 length equals 15 residues. Germline loops: CDR1 LGHDT, CDR2 YNNKEL (reference sequence). CDR3 sequence: CASSQQGGVSNEQFF. The CDR3 nucleotides are TGTGCCAGCAGCCAACAGGGGGGTGTAAGCAATGAGCAGTTCTTC.

This clonotype showed up many times. The chain uses TRBV20-1 and TRBJ2-7; D gene unclear. V was clipped by 1 base and J by 4 bases, with 17 bases between them. The CDR3 has 15 amino acids. CDR1 is DFQATT and CDR2 is SNEGSKA in the germline V gene (reference sequence). The CDR3 is CSARAHTSVLYEQYF. The CDR3 nucleotides read TGCAGTGCTAGAGCTCATACCTCAGTGCTGTACGAGCAGTACTTC.

This clonotype was counted at least ten times. The gene calls are TRBV7-9 and TRBJ2-1, with D perhaps matching TRBD1 (6 bases). Trimming shortened V by 1 base and J by 4 bases, and 14 bases separated the two germline ends. The germline V gene encodes CDR1 SEHNR and CDR2 FQNEAQ (reference sequence). The CDR3 is made up of 16 amino acids. The CDR3: CASSLDWAGDYNEQFF. The CDR3 DNA reads as TGTGCCAGCAGCTTAGATTGGGCAGGGGATTACAATGAGCAGTTCTTC.

This clonotype has ten or more counts. This chain joins TRBV20-1 and TRBJ2-3; possibly TRBD1 for D (5 bases). Germline CDR1 reads DFQATT; CDR2 reads SNEGSKA (reference sequence). The CDR3 contains 16 residues. Trimming removed 0 bases from V and 4 bases from J, with 17 bases in between. The CDR3 nucleotides read TGCAGTGCTAGAGATCTCGCCCGTCCCAGGGCAGATACGCAGTATTTT. It is translated as CSARDLARPRADTQYF.

J is TRBJ2-5 and V is TRBV18; D possibly uses TRBD1 or TRBD2 (5 bases each). Trimming took 4 bases from V and 5 from J, leaving 11 bases between them. This CDR3 contains 13 residues. Germline CDR1 and CDR2: KGHSH and LQKENI. CDR3 nucleotides: TGTGCCAGCTCACGAGGCAGGGACGAGACCCAGTACTTC. The encoded protein is CASSRGRDETQYF.

The chain employs TRBV7-9 and TRBJ2-3; D gene ambiguous. V was shortened by 2 bases and J by 2 bases, with 14 bases between the two germline ends. The CDR3 is 16 residues long. Germline V gene sequence: CDR1 SEHNR, CDR2 FQNEAQ (reference sequence). CDR3 in amino acids: CASSLRLGLSTDTQYF. CDR3 nucleotides: TGTGCCAGCAGCTTAAGATTGGGTCTCTCCACAGATACGCAGTATTTT.

This clonotype was counted many times. The genes are TRBV6-5 and TRBJ2-5; D is possibly TRBD1 (5 bases). V lost 0 bases and J lost 0, with 17 bases in between. In germline, CDR1 is MNHEY, CDR2 SVGAGI. The CDR3 is 18 amino acids. CDR3 nucleotide sequence: TGTGCCAGCAGTTACTCGAGTATACAGGATGGGGACCAAGAGACCCAGTACTTC. Amino acid sequence: CASSYSSIQDGDQETQYF.

The J gene is TRBJ1-6, the V gene TRBV20-1; D is unclear. Germline assignment: CDR1 DFQATT and CDR2 SNEGSKA (reference sequence). This CDR3 comprises 13 residues. V was cut by 3 bases and J by 6 bases, with 9 bases left in between. The CDR3 protein is CSARSWGNSPLHF. The CDR3 DNA follows: TGCAGTGCTAGGTCTTGGGGTAATTCACCCCTCCACTTT.